This T cell receptor (beta chain) emerged from a study of blood T cell repertoires in COVID-19. The wider study: Italy, Spain and the United States were the sources of the convalescent and acute COVID-19 samples. PBMCs, B-cell-depleted T cells, or T cells provided the cDNA or gDNA that made up the material.

Original analysis: Counts of nucleated cells, estimated from reference gene primer amplification, were obtained. Clones were sequenced by immunoSEQ multiplex PCR, and TCRdb holds only the in-frame ones, with some missing. V and J calls and clone size are given by that table; D and trimming were obtained from the DNA. The repertoire holds 100,000 to 150,000 clones, with about 83% as singletons. The germline V gene has CDR1 LNHNV and CDR2 YYDKDF (reference sequence). The J segment lost 3 bases and the V segment lost 2 bases, leaving 5 bases of the junction unmatched. The CDR3 is 16 residues long. The clonotype originates from a human donor in a cohort sampled during active COVID-19. The chain couples TRBV15 to TRBJ2-1, with TRBD1 matching over 9 bases. Source material: peripheral blood. The CDR3 nucleotides read TGTGCCACCAGCAGAAACCGGGACAGGGTCTACAATGAGCAGTTCTTC. It translates to CATSRNRDRVYNEQFF.